The T cell receptor (beta chain) described here comes from a study of CD8+ T cells in alopecia areata (dated by TCRdb to 2017 to 2018). Context from the whole study: The treated patients, all with moderate-to-severe alopecia areata, were enrolled in an open-label pilot trial of oral tofacitinib given at 5 to 10 mg twice daily. Tofacitinib was administered for 6 to 18 months, and 6 months of follow-up off drug were then conducted to assess delayed response and recurrence. For the treated patients, the SALT score, which quantifies what percentage of scalp surface area is affected, served as the measure of disease severity. In both human patients and the C3H/HeJ mouse model, the study applied high-throughput TCRbeta sequencing to look at T cell clonal expansion in alopecia areata. On the human side, TCRbeta sequencing was run on scalp tissue and on sorted CD4+ and CD8+ peripheral blood T cells from healthy controls and from alopecia areata patients with either patchy or totalis/universalis disease. Biopsies were taken from tofacitinib-treated patients at baseline and again at 4 and 24 weeks into treatment, and several of those patients also had a later scalp biopsy. Scalp clonality was compared among normal scalp (n=4), patchy alopecia areata scalp (n=8), and alopecia totalis/universalis scalp (n=8). RNA was extracted with the PAXgene miRNA kit for fixed scalp, the miRNeasy kit for PBMCs, and the RNeasy kit for mouse skin. Amplification of TCRbeta CDR3 regions was done by immunoSEQ multiplex PCR using 35 Vbeta forward primers and 13 Jbeta reverse primers.

The library was built by means of the immunoSEQ multiplex PCR assay. RNA was extracted from all samples and reverse transcribed into cDNA as template for TCR sequencing. First-strand cDNA was synthesized using SuperScript III with a 2:1 mix of oligo-dT and random hexamers. A synthetic immune receptor repertoire was used to gauge amplification bias, and whatever bias remained was removed computationally. As for how the authors treated the data: Raw reads were preprocessed to remove errors, and CDR3 was defined according to IMGT conventions as the region from the conserved cysteine to phenylalanine. To get clonality, Shannon entropy was normalized by log2 of the number of productive unique TCRs and the result was subtracted from 1. Scalp TCRbeta sequences were cross-referenced with sorted blood CD4 and CD8 repertoires so that the CD4 or CD8 identity of scalp clones could be inferred. The table comes from immuneACCESS by way of TCRdb, which keeps in-frame sequences with V and J called. Part of the clones is missing from these tables; in studies checked, under half for an unresolved V gene and the rest for unknown reasons. That table is the source of V, J and clone size, and D and trimming were worked out from the DNA. Recorded for this sample are roughly 280,000 clones; about three fifths of them occurred a single time. The leading ten clones occupy roughly 0.93% of the sample.

This clone was counted a few times. Its target antigen remains unknown. No base-level quality is on record; no much larger clone is a single base apart. Results the study describes overall, beyond this receptor: Unlike mouse skin, which is dominated by gammadelta T cells, normal human skin has resident alphabeta T cells that are also sequenced, and this complicates analysis of the scalp TCR repertoire. Because the treated cohort was small and included a single nonresponder, larger studies are needed to assess links between baseline CD8+ expansion and response. Many expanded lesional clones were found to persist in scalp and blood during tofacitinib treatment, and relapse after treatment cessation may be partly explained by this persistence. Shared TCR sequences between patients were less evident than in mice, which may be partly attributable to HLA diversity in the patient population. With tofacitinib, both scalp clonality and the number of expanded CD8+ clones among the top 100 scalp clones went down significantly. Compared with normal scalp, lesional scalp had higher clonality and more expanded CD8+ clones, particularly in alopecia totalis/universalis, a pattern that suggests antigenic drive.

What this sample's treatment or condition label stands for: oral pan-JAK inhibitor, 5-10 mg twice daily. From alopecia areata patients, peripheral blood was collected along with lesional scalp punch biopsies. PBMCs were separated by density centrifugation and stained for CD3, CD4 and CD8, after which CD4+ and CD8+ T cells were sorted on a FACSAria. V and J are truncated by 6 bases and 1 base respectively, leaving an intervening sequence of 14 bases. The CDR3 has 14 amino acids, counting the end cysteine and phenylalanine. CDR3 DNA only is kept here, 42 bases in frame from base 1. Via the germline V gene, CDR1 is SQVTM and CDR2 ANQGSEA.

Here the sequenced sample was CD4+ T cells sorted from blood, taken around week 54, from a patient treated with tofacitinib. This sequence uses TRBV29-1 and TRBJ2-3, with the D gene tentatively TRBD1 or TRBD2, based on 6 matching bases in each. The receptor was isolated from a human donor with alopecia areata. The CDR3 sequence is CSVILGGRTDTQYF. Read as DNA, the sequence is TGCAGCGTGATTCTAGGGGGGCGCACAGATACGCAGTATTTT.